Below, 24 T cell receptor beta chains from the same sample are listed, as sequenced in a study of blood T cell repertoires in COVID-19. The protocol was immunoSEQ multiplex PCR, while the TCRdb copy is restricted to in-frame clones and leaves out a portion. The sample includes about 120,000 clones, around 86% of them seen just once. The sample comprised peripheral blood. These receptor sequences come from a woman between 65 and 79 years old with COVID-19, enrolled during active disease.

CDR3 DNA: TGCGCCAGCAGCCCAATAGCCATGCGGGAGACCCAGTACTTC. This sequence encodes CASSPIAMRETQYF. The chain recombines TRBV5-1 with TRBJ2-5; D is unclear. Germline V gene data show CDR1 as SGHRS and CDR2 as YFSETQ. V was trimmed by 4 bases and J by 5 bases, leaving 15 bases between them. The CDR3 loop spans 14 amino acids. Full variable domain (outside the CDR3, taken from reference TRBV5-1 and TRBJ2-5): KAGVTQTPRYLIKTRGQQVTLSCSPISGHRSVSWYQQTPGQGLQFLFEYFSETQRNKGNFPGRFSGRQFSNSRSEMNVSTLELGDSALYLCASSPIAMRETQYFGPGTRLLVL.

The chain combines TRBV18 with TRBJ1-4; 7 nucleotides line up with TRBD1. Germline trimming cut 4 bases from V and 7 bases from J; bases unmatched to any gene: 12. Germline loops: CDR1 KGHSH, CDR2 LQKENI. CDR3 length equals 16 residues. CDR3 nucleotide sequence: TGTGCCAGCTCACTAAACCCCCGGGACAGCAGTGAAAAACTGTTTTTT. It encodes CASSLNPRDSSEKLFF.

J is TRBJ2-5 and V is TRBV7-2; possibly TRBD2 for D (5 bases). Germline assignment: CDR1 SGHTA and CDR2 FQGNSA. This CDR3 contains 13 residues. V was shortened by 4 bases and J by 5 bases, with 11 bases between the two germline ends. For the CDR3, the DNA is TGTGCCAGCAGCTACACCCCGGGGGAGACCCAGTACTTC. Amino acid sequence: CASSYTPGETQYF.

This sequence joins TRBV2 and TRBJ2-7; no reliable D call. V gave up 4 bases and J gave up 12 bases, with 13 bases separating them. The CDR3 consists of 11 residues. Germline CDR1 and CDR2: SNHLY and FYNNEI. The chain's CDR3 is CASSVGAARYF. In DNA, the CDR3 is TGTGCCAGCAGTGTGGGCGCCGCGCGGTACTTC.

The V call is TRBV7-7, the J call TRBJ2-2; 9 bases match TRBD1. Trimming removed 5 bases from V and 1 base from J; junction bases left unmatched: 5. Germline CDR1 reads SSHAT; CDR2 reads FNYEAQ (reference sequence). CDR3 size: 16 residues. The CDR3: CASSKRDRVNTGELFF. DNA for the CDR3: TGTGCCAGCAGCAAAAGGGACAGGGTGAACACCGGGGAGCTGTTTTTT.

This chain connects TRBV7-9 to TRBJ1-1; D is unresolved. The CDR3 is 14 residues long. Germline assignment: CDR1 SEHNR and CDR2 FQNEAQ (reference sequence). With 2 bases removed from V and 0 bases from J, the gap between germline ends came to 7 bases. The chain's CDR3 is CASSLSTMNTEAFF. The DNA for the CDR3 is TGTGCCAGCAGCTTAAGTACAATGAACACTGAAGCTTTCTTT.

V gene TRBV29-1 combines with J gene TRBJ1-1; 7 bases align to TRBD1. The CDR3 extends over 12 amino acids. V lost 7 bases and J lost 0; bases outside the gene matches: 2. Germline-derived CDR1 and CDR2 are SQVTM and ANQGSEA. CDR3 amino acids: CSGGQMNTEAFF. In DNA form, the CDR3 reads TGCAGCGGGGGACAGATGAACACTGAAGCTTTCTTT.

The CDR3 loop is CASRLRGGWGEQFF. CDR3 DNA: TGTGCCAGCAGACTGAGAGGGGGCTGGGGTGAGCAGTTCTTC. The rearrangement uses TRBV28 and TRBJ2-1; 7 nucleotides align to TRBD1. Germline V gene lookup returns CDR1 MDHEN and CDR2 SYDVKM. The CDR3 runs 14 residues. After removal of 6 bases from V and 9 bases from J, the junction contained 11 bases not matched to a gene. The full variable domain, completed using reference TRBV28 and TRBJ2-1, is DVKVTQSSRYLVKRTGEKVFLECVQDMDHENMFWYRQDPGLGLRLIYFSYDVKMKEKGDIPEGYSVSREKKERFSLILESASTNQTSMYLCASRLRGGWGEQFFGPGTRLTVL.

There are a few counts of this clone. The V and J genes are TRBV28 and TRBJ1-2; the D is unclear. Germline V gives CDR1 MDHEN, CDR2 SYDVKM. This CDR3 is built from 14 residues. Trimming left V 8 bases short and J 2 bases short, with 15 bases between. The CDR3 is CASRGSGSNYGYTF. Here the CDR3 DNA reads TGTGCCAGCCGAGGGTCTGGGTCGAACTATGGCTACACCTTC.

The chain couples TRBV9 to TRBJ2-3, with D perhaps matching TRBD1 (5 bases). Trimming cost V 2 bases and J 3 bases, with 19 bases left between them. CDR3 length: 17 residues. Germline CDR1 SGDLS, CDR2 YYNGEE. The CDR3 DNA is TGTGCCAGCAGCGTCAGAGACTCGACAGCTAATACAGATACGCAGTATTTT. Translation: CASSVRDSTANTDTQYF.

This sequence joins TRBV27 and TRBJ2-5; a weak D match, TRBD1 (6 bases). In germline, CDR1 is MNHEY, CDR2 SMNVEV (reference sequence). V was clipped by 6 bases and J by 3 bases, with 14 bases between them. The CDR3 consists of 14 residues. CDR3 nucleotide sequence: TGTGCCAGCAGCCAGGACAGAAGAAAAGAGACCCAGTACTTC. Its protein product is CASSQDRRKETQYF.

The chain recombines TRBV5-1 with TRBJ1-4; 7 nucleotides line up with TRBD1. The CDR3 sequence is 15 residues long. With 4 bases clipped from V and 0 bases from J, the junction kept 3 bases outside the gene matches. Germline V gene data show CDR1 as SGHRS and CDR2 as YFSETQ. CDR3 nucleotides: TGCGCCAGCAGCCGGGACAGCCCAACTAATGAAAAACTGTTTTTT. Amino acid sequence: CASSRDSPTNEKLFF.

This clone was seen a single time. The V gene is TRBV28, the J gene TRBJ2-7, with D maybe TRBD1 (5 bases). V was shortened by 6 bases and J by 3 bases, with 27 bases between the two germline ends. This CDR3 has 18 residues. Germline V gene sequence: CDR1 MDHEN, CDR2 SYDVKM. The CDR3 is CASSHLALGGQGGYEQYF. CDR3 sequence (DNA): TGTGCCAGCAGCCATCTTGCCTTGGGTGGGCAGGGCGGCTACGAGCAGTACTTC. The complete variable domain, with remaining parts taken from reference TRBV28 and TRBJ2-7, reads DVKVTQSSRYLVKRTGEKVFLECVQDMDHENMFWYRQDPGLGLRLIYFSYDVKMKEKGDIPEGYSVSREKKERFSLILESASTNQTSMYLCASSHLALGGQGGYEQYFGPGTRLTVT.

The chain carries TRBV18 and TRBJ2-2, with D tentatively TRBD1 (5 bases). Germline loops: CDR1 KGHSH, CDR2 LQKENI. With 6 bases removed from V and 4 bases from J, the gap between germline ends came to 12 bases. The CDR3 contains 14 residues. The CDR3 coding sequence is TGTGCCAGCTCCCCAGGCAGGGCCACCGGGGAGCTGTTTTTT. This sequence encodes CASSPGRATGELFF.

This sequence joins TRBV7-9 and TRBJ1-2; a possible D gene is TRBD1 (5 bases). Trimming cost V 1 base and J 7 bases, with 13 bases left between them. The CDR3 is 14 amino acids. Germline V gene lookup returns CDR1 SEHNR and CDR2 FQNEAQ (reference sequence). CDR3 amino acids: CASSLVFAGPGYTF. The CDR3, as DNA: TGTGCCAGCAGCTTAGTTTTTGCAGGGCCTGGCTACACCTTC.

The rearrangement links TRBV5-1 to TRBJ2-6, with TRBD1 matching over 7 bases. V was clipped by 1 base and J by 0 bases; unmatched bases: 1. The germline CDR1 and CDR2 sequences are SGHRS and YFSETQ. This CDR3 spans 16 amino acids. The CDR3 DNA sequence: TGCGCCAGCAGCTTGACAGGGGACTCTGGGGCCAACGTCCTGACTTTC. Its protein product is CASSLTGDSGANVLTF.

V usage is TRBV5-1 and J usage is TRBJ1-3, with D perhaps TRBD1 (6 bases). The CDR3 is made up of 18 amino acids. V lost 0 bases to trimming and J lost 1 base, with 17 bases between them. Germline V CDR1 and CDR2: SGHRS, YFSETQ. In nucleotides, the CDR3 is TGCGCCAGCAGCTTGGCGTCGTCAGGGGTTGGATCTGGAAACACCATATATTTT. Its translation: CASSLASSGVGSGNTIYF.

The chain is built from TRBV18 and TRBJ1-1; no reliable D call. Trimming removed 3 bases from V and 6 bases from J, with 11 bases in between. CDR1 is KGHSH and CDR2 is LQKENI in the germline V gene. The CDR3 covers 13 residues. The CDR3 bases are TGTGCCAGCTCACCGGAGGCCAACGCTGAAGCTTTCTTT. Translated: CASSPEANAEAFF.

V usage is TRBV6-5 and J usage is TRBJ1-6, with 7 bases lining up with TRBD1. Per the germline V gene, CDR1 is MNHEY and CDR2 is SVGAGI. V shed 6 bases and J 9 bases; nucleotides not matched to a gene: 11. This CDR3 has 15 residues. The CDR3 sequence: CASRNDRVQVSPLHF. Written as DNA, the CDR3 is TGTGCCAGCAGAAACGACAGGGTCCAAGTTTCACCCCTCCACTTT.

CDR3 DNA sequence: TGTGCCAGCCGCTCGGACACCGGGGAGCTGTTTTTT. It codes for CASRSDTGELFF. This sequence joins TRBV25-1 and TRBJ2-2; unclear D gene. This CDR3 has 12 amino acids. V lost 8 bases and J lost 3, with 7 bases in between. The V gene's germline CDR1 is MGHDK and CDR2 SYGVNS.

V and J are TRBV5-1 and TRBJ1-4; D call uncertain. Trimming cost V 5 bases and J 0 bases, with 8 bases left between them. CDR1 SGHRS and CDR2 YFSETQ come from the germline V gene. This CDR3 spans 14 amino acids. CDR3 amino acids: CASRPGATNEKLFF. As DNA, the CDR3 is TGCGCCAGCAGACCAGGTGCAACTAATGAAAAACTGTTTTTT.

The genes are TRBV9 and TRBJ1-1, with TRBD1 matching over 9 bases. CDR1 and CDR2 from the germline V gene are SGDLS and YYNGEE. This CDR3 has 13 amino acids. After removal of 3 bases from V and 8 bases from J, the junction contained 5 bases not matched to a gene. This CDR3 reads CASSAYGTGEAFF. The CDR3 bases are TGTGCCAGCAGCGCCTATGGGACAGGGGAAGCTTTCTTT.

The V call is TRBV19, the J call TRBJ2-1; a weak D match, TRBD2 (6 bases). This CDR3 is 14 amino acids long. Deletions cut 6 bases from V and 0 bases from J, with 9 bases between. The germline CDR1 and CDR2 sequences are LNHDA and SQIVND (reference sequence). The CDR3 region is CASSLGLSYNEQFF. DNA for the CDR3: TGTGCCAGTAGCCTGGGACTCTCCTACAATGAGCAGTTCTTC. Full variable domain (rest looked up from reference TRBV19 and TRBJ2-1): DGGITQSPKYLFRKEGQNVTLSCEQNLNHDAMYWYRQDPGQGLRLIYYSQIVNDFQKGDIAEGYSVSREKKESFPLTVTSAQKNPTAFYLCASSLGLSYNEQFFGPGTRLTVL.

The genes are TRBV19 and TRBJ1-5, with D hard to call. The V gene lost 2 bases and the J gene lost 0 bases, with 11 bases spanning the gap. The CDR3 has 16 amino acids. CDR1 and CDR2 (germline): LNHDA, SQIVND (reference sequence). The DNA of the CDR3 is TGTGCCAGTAGTATATTGGCACCGAATAGCAATCAGCCCCAGCATTTT. Its protein is CASSILAPNSNQPQHF.